This T cell receptor (beta chain) originates from a study of T-cell reconstitution after alpha-beta-depleted transplantation in children. For TCRbeta, the library was prepared with unique molecular identifiers. TCRdb ran MiXCR on the PCR reads and lists one entry per CDR3 protein. The repertoire holds hundreds of thousands of distinct CDR3 sequences, with 8.5% to 10% as singletons. CDR1 is DFQATT, CDR2 SNEGSKA, per germline (reference sequence). The CDR3 is 15 amino acids. Trimming removed 5 bases from V and 2 bases from J; junction bases left unmatched: 11. Specimen: PBMCs from the stem cell graft donor, collected from the stem cell graft. The chain couples TRBV20-1 to TRBJ2-7; 8 positions agree with TRBD1. The origin of this receptor is a human donor who donated a stem cell graft to a child with acute lymphoblastic leukemia. CDR3 amino acids: CSASLQGAVTYEQYF. The CDR3, as DNA: TGCAGTGCTTCTCTCCAGGGGGCCGTAACCTACGAGCAGTACTTC.